The table lists the clone carrying this TCR beta chain with a count of one. This record comes from a study of T cell responses to AZD1222 COVID-19 vaccine. Clones were sequenced by immunoSEQ multiplex PCR, and TCRdb holds only the in-frame ones, with some missing. In the table there are about 110,000 clones, approximately 86% of which are singletons. This CDR3 spans 16 amino acids. Germline lookup yields CDR1 SGHRS and CDR2 YFSETQ. J lost 5 bases, V lost 2 bases, and 9 bases had no gene match. The chain is built from TRBV5-1 and TRBJ2-5; 10 nucleotides line up with TRBD2. The material was peripheral blood, obtained on day 0 of AZD1222 vaccination. This sequence was found in an adult in good health. The CDR3 loop is CASSLELAGLRETQYF. The CDR3 region has the DNA TGCGCCAGCAGCTTAGAACTAGCGGGGTTAAGGGAGACCCAGTACTTC.